This T cell receptor (beta chain) was captured by sequencing in a study of blood T cell repertoires in COVID-19. Study-wide context: Whether acute or convalescent, the COVID-19 samples came from the United States, Italy and Spain.

Those who participated ranged in age from about 18 to 89 years and resided in roughly 26 US areas. Generated by immunoSEQ multiplex PCR, the TCRdb table keeps only in-frame clones and is missing some. The profile covers 290,000 or so clones, with roughly 80% appearing a single time and 5% taken by the ten largest. Unmatched junction bases numbered 9, after V lost 3 bases and J lost 0 bases. The CDR3 totals 17 residues. Germline CDR1 reads DFQATT; CDR2 reads SNEGSKA (reference sequence). This TCR came from a middle-aged man who had been exposed to COVID-19. The specimen sequenced was PBMCs or T cells enriched from blood (not recorded which). This chain uses TRBV20-1 with TRBJ2-7; 12 bases match TRBD2. CDR3 residues: CSASGLAGGVSSYEQYF. DNA of the CDR3: TGCAGTGCTAGTGGGCTAGCGGGAGGGGTTAGCTCCTACGAGCAGTACTTC.